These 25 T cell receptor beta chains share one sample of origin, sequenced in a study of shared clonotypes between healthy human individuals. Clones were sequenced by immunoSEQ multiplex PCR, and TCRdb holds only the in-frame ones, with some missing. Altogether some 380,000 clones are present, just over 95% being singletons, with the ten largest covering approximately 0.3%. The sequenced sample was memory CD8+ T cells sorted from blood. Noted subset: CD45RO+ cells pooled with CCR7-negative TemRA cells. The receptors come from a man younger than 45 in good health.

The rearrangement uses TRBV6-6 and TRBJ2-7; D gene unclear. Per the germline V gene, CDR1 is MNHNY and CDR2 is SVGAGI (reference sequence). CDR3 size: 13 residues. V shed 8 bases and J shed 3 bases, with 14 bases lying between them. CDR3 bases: TGTGCCAGCTGTGTGCAACACAACTACGAGCAGTACTTC. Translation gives CASCVQHNYEQYF.

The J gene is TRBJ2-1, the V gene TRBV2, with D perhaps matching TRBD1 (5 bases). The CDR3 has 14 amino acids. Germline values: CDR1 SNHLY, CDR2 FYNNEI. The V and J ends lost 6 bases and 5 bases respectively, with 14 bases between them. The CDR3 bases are TGTGCCAGCAGCTCCTACCGACAGAACAATGAGCAGTTCTTC. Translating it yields CASSSYRQNNEQFF.

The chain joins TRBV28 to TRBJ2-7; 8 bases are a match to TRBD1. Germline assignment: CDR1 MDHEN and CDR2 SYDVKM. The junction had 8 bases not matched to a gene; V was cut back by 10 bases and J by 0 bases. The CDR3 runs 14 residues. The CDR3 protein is CAITPTGVSYEQYF. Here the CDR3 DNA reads TGTGCCATCACCCCGACAGGGGTCTCCTACGAGCAGTACTTC.

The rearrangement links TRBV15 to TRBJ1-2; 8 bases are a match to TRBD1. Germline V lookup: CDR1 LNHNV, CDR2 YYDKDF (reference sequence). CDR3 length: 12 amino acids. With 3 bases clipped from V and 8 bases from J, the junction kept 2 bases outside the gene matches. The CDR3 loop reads CATSSDRGGYTF. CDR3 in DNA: TGTGCCACCAGCAGTGACAGGGGCGGCTACACCTTC.

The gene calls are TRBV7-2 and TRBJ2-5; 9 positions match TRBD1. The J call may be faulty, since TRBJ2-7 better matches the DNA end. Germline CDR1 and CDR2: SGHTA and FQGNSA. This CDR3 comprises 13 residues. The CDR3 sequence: CASSLTGGYEQYF. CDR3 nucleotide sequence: TGTGCCAGCAGCCTGACAGGGGGCTACGAGCAGTACTTC.

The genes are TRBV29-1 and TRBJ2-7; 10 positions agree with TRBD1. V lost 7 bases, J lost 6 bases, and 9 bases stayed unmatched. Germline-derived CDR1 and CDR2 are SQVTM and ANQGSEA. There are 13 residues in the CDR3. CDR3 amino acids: CSAIDRGRGEQYF. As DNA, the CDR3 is TGCAGCGCGATTGACAGGGGGCGAGGCGAGCAGTACTTC.

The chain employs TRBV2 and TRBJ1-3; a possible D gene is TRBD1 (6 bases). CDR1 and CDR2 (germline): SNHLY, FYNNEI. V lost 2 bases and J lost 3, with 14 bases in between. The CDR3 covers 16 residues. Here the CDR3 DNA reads TGTGCCAGCAGTGAATCTGGGGGGCTAGGTGGAAACACCATATATTTT. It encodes CASSESGGLGGNTIYF.

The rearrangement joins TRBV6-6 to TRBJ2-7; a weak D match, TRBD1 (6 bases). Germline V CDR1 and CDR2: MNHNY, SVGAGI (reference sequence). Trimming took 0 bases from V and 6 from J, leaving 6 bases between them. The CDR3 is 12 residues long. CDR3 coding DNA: TGTGCCAGCAGTTACTCCAGGGGCGAGCAGTACTTC. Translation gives CASSYSRGEQYF.

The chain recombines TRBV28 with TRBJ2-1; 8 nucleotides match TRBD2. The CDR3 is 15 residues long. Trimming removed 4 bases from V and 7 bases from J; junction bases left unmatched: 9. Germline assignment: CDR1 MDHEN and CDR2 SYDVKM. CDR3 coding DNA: TGTGCCAGCAGTTCAGGTAGCGGGGCCTGGAATGAGCAGTTCTTC. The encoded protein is CASSSGSGAWNEQFF.

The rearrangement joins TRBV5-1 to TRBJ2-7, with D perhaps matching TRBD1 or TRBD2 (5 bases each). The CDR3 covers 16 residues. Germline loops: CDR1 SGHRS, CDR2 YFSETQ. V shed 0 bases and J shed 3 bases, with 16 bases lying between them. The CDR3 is CASSLASQGDYYEQYF. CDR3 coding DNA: TGCGCCAGCAGCTTGGCCAGTCAGGGAGATTACTACGAGCAGTACTTC.

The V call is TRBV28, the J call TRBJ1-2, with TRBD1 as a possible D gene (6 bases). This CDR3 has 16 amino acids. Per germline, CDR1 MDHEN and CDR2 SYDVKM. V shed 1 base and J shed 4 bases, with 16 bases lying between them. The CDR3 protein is CASSLFQGKRVYGYTF. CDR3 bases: TGTGCCAGCAGTTTATTTCAGGGGAAGAGGGTCTATGGCTACACCTTC.

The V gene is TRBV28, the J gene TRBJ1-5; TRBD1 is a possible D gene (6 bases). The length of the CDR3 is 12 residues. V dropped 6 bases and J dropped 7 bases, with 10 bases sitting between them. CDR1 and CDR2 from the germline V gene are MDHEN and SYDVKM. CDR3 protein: CASRQGGQPQHF. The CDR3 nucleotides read TGTGCCAGCAGACAGGGAGGGCAGCCCCAGCATTTT.

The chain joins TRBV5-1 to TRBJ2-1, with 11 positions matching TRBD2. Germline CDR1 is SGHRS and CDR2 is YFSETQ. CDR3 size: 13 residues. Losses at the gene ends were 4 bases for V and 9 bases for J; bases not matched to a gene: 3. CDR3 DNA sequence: TGCGCCAGCAGCCAACTAGCGGGAGTTGAGCAGTTCTTC. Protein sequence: CASSQLAGVEQFF.

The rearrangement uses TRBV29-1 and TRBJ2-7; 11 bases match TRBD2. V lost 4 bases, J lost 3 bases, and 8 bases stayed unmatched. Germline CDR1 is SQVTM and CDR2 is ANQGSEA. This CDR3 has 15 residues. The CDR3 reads CSVAHSGRGLYEQYF. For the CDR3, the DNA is TGCAGCGTTGCCCATAGCGGGAGGGGCCTCTACGAGCAGTACTTC.

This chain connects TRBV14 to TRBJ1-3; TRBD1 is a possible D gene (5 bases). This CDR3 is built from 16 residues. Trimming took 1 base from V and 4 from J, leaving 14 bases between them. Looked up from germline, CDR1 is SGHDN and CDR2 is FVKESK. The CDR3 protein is CASSQVRGPVGNTIYF. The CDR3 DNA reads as TGTGCCAGCAGCCAAGTTAGGGGACCAGTGGGAAACACCATATATTTT.

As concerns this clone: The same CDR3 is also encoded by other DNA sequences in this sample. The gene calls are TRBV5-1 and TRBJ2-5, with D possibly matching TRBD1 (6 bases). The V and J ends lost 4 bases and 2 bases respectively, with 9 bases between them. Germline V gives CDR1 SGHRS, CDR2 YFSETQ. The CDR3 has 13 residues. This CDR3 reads CASSRTVQETQYF. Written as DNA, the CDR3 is TGCGCCAGCAGCAGGACAGTTCAAGAGACCCAGTACTTC. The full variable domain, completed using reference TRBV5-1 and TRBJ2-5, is KAGVTQTPRYLIKTRGQQVTLSCSPISGHRSVSWYQQTPGQGLQFLFEYFSETQRNKGNFPGRFSGRQFSNSRSEMNVSTLELGDSALYLCASSRTVQETQYFGPGTRLLVL.

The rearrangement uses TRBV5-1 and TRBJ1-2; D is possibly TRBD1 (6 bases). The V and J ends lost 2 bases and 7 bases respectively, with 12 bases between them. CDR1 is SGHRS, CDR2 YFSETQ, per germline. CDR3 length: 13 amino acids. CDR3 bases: TGCGCCAGCAGCTTAGGGGACACTCCTGGCTACACCTTC. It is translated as CASSLGDTPGYTF.

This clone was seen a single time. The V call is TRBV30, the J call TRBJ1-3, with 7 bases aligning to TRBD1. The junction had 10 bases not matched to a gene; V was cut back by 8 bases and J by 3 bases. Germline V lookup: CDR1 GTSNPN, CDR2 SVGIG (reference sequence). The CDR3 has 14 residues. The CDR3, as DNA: TGTGCCGGGTCCCCGGGGGACAGTGGAAACACCATATATTTT. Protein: CAGSPGDSGNTIYF.

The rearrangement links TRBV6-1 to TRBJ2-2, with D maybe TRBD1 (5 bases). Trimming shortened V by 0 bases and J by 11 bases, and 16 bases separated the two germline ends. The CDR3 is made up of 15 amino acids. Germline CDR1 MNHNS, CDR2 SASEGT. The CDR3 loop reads CASSEALWTTPELFF. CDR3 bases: TGTGCCAGCAGTGAAGCCCTGTGGACAACCCCCGAGCTGTTTTTT.

The CDR3 loop is CASSVNPVALANYGYTF. As DNA, the CDR3 is TGTGCCAGCAGCGTAAACCCAGTGGCCTTAGCTAACTATGGCTACACCTTC. This rearrangement joins TRBV9 to TRBJ1-2; no clear D gene. The CDR3 sequence is 17 residues long. Germline CDR1 SGDLS, CDR2 YYNGEE. Trimming removed 1 base from V and 0 bases from J, with 16 bases in between.

Written as DNA, the CDR3 is TGTGCCAGCAGCTTAGGTGCGTTTAGCTACAATGAGCAGTTCTTC. Its translation is CASSLGAFSYNEQFF. The rearrangement uses TRBV7-6 and TRBJ2-1, with D unresolved. V lost 1 base, J lost 3 bases, and 10 bases lay in between. Germline CDR1 SGHVS, CDR2 FNYEAQ. This CDR3 has 15 residues.

The CDR3 coding sequence is TGTGCCAGCAGTGAGACAGCTTCCTACAATGAGCAGTTCTTC. Amino acid sequence: CASSETASYNEQFF. The V gene is TRBV2, the J gene TRBJ2-1; D might be TRBD1 (5 bases). The CDR3 is made up of 14 amino acids. Trimming pared 3 bases from V and 1 base from J, leaving 7 bases between. The germline gives CDR1 SNHLY, CDR2 FYNNEI. Full variable domain (remainder filled in from reference TRBV2 and TRBJ2-1): EPEVTQTPSHQVTQMGQEVILRCVPISNHLYFYWYRQILGQKVEFLVSFYNNEISEKSEIFDDQFSVERPDGSNFTLKIRSTKLEDSAMYFCASSETASYNEQFFGPGTRLTVL.

The CDR3 coding sequence is TGTGCCAGCAGCCCCTCCCCGTGGCGGGATAAAGAGACCCAGTACTTC. It encodes CASSPSPWRDKETQYF. This chain uses TRBV7-2 with TRBJ2-5; maybe TRBD2 (6 bases). The CDR3 spans 16 residues. Germline V lookup: CDR1 SGHTA, CDR2 FQGNSA. The ends were cut back, 5 bases at V and 3 bases at J, with 19 bases in the middle.

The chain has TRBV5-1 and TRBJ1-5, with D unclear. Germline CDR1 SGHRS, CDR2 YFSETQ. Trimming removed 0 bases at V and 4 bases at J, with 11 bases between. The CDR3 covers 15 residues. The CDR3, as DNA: TGCGCCAGCAGCTTGGAAGGGTCCGGGAATCAGCCCCAGCATTTT. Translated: CASSLEGSGNQPQHF. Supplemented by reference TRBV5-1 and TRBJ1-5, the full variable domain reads KAGVTQTPRYLIKTRGQQVTLSCSPISGHRSVSWYQQTPGQGLQFLFEYFSETQRNKGNFPGRFSGRQFSNSRSEMNVSTLELGDSALYLCASSLEGSGNQPQHFGDGTRLSIL.

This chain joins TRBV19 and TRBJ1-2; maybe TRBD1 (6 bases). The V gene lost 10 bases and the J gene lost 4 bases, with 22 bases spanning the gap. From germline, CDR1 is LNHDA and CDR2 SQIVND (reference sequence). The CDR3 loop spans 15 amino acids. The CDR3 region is CATKPEDSPSYGYTF. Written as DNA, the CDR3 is TGTGCCACTAAACCGGAGGACAGTCCATCCTATGGCTACACCTTC.